A selection of T cell receptor beta chains follows, all from one sample in a study of T cells in Graves' hyperthyroidism and ophthalmopathy. TCRdb used MiXCR to reprocess the multiplex PCR reads, holding one entry per CDR3 protein. The table lists about half a million distinct CDR3 sequences, around a quarter of them singletons. The sequenced sample consisted of blood. Every receptor here comes from a woman younger than 45 with Graves' ophthalmopathy. CDR3s include the opening cysteine and the closing phenylalanine or tryptophan. D genes are given only for firm matches. Size tells how often a clone was seen (once, few, many) or the class of an expanded clone, and some rows leave it out.

TRBJ2-7,15,.,TRBV27,few,TGTGCCAGCAGCATCTCCGGGGCAGCCCCCTACGAGCAGTACTTC,CASSISGAAPYEQYF
TRBJ2-7,17,TRBD2,TRBV4-2,many,TGTGCCAGCAGCCAGGCTGGACTAGCGGGGGGAATCTACGAGCAGTACTTC,CASSQAGLAGGIYEQYF
TRBJ2-7,15,.,TRBV27,many,TGTGCCAGCAGCCGGACTCCGGGACAAACATACGAGCAGTACTTC,CASSRTPGQTYEQYF
TRBJ2-4,17,.,TRBV7-2,few,TGTGCCAGCAGCTCCCCGACCCGGGCCGGAGCCAAAAACATTCAGTACTTC,CASSSPTRAGAKNIQYF
TRBJ1-2,16,.,TRBV7-2,many,TGTGCCAGCAGCTTAGCCACGGGGCTTTTCGGCCATGGCTACACCTTC,CASSLATGLFGHGYTF
TRBJ2-7,16,.,TRBV28,many,TGTGCCAGCAGTTCTCTCGGACACGGGTCCCCCTACGAGCAGTACTTC,CASSSLGHGSPYEQYF
TRBJ2-7,14,.,TRBV3-1,many,TGTGCCAGCAGCCAGGAGGGGCACCTCTACGAGCAGTACTTC,CASSQEGHLYEQYF
TRBJ1-1,14,TRBD1,TRBV20-1,many,TGCAGTGCTAGGACAGGGTTAGGGGACACTGAAGCTTTCTTT,CSARTGLGDTEAFF
TRBJ1-6,17,.,TRBV27,.,TGTGCCAGCAGTTCTCCGGGACAAATCCGCGGTAATTCACCCCTCCACTTT,CASSSPGQIRGNSPLHF
TRBJ1-5,17,TRBD1,TRBV12-3/TRBV12-4,many,TGTGCCAGCAGACTCGGGGACAGGGATTATAGCAATCAGCCCCAGCATTTT,CASRLGDRDYSNQPQHF
TRBJ1-1,15,TRBD1,TRBV12-3/TRBV12-4,.,TGTGCCAGCAGCCAGGGGGAGGGATTGAACACTGAAGCTTTCTTT,CASSQGEGLNTEAFF
TRBJ2-7,13,.,TRBV7-2,many,TGTGCCAGCAGCTCTATGGGGGCCTACGAGCAGTACTTC,CASSSMGAYEQYF
TRBJ2-5,17,.,TRBV6-2/TRBV6-3,many,TGTGCCAGCAGCCCACGGCGGGGAGGGGGCATACAAGAGACCCAGTACTTC,CASSPRRGGGIQETQYF
TRBJ2-3,16,.,TRBV20-1,few,TGCAGTGCAAACCTTGTTCGCGGGGCGCTCACAGATACGCAGTATTTT,CSANLVRGALTDTQYF
TRBJ2-7,15,.,TRBV5-1,many,TGCGCCAGCAGCTACTTGGACGGAGGGCCCTACGAGCAGTACTTC,CASSYLDGGPYEQYF
TRBJ2-5,15,.,TRBV4-1,.,TGCGCCAGCAGCCAAGTGGGGTTAGCACGTGAGACCCAGTACTTC,CASSQVGLARETQYF
TRBJ1-1,16,TRBD1,TRBV11-2,many,TGTGCCAGCAGCTCACTTCGACAGGGGGCGCGGAGTGAAGCTTTCTTT,CASSSLRQGARSEAFF
TRBJ2-7,15,.,TRBV27,many,TGTGCCAGCAGTTTATCGAAGGACAATCCCTACGAGCAGTACTTC,CASSLSKDNPYEQYF
TRBJ2-7,13,.,TRBV20-1,.,TGCAGTGCTAAGATACAGACAAACTACGAGCAGTACTTC,CSAKIQTNYEQYF
TRBJ2-5,19,TRBD2,TRBV10-3,many,TGTGCCATCAGTGGAGTGACTAGCGGGGGGGTCGCTCCGAGGGAGACCCAGTACTTC,CAISGVTSGGVAPRETQYF
TRBJ1-1,13,.,TRBV12-3/TRBV12-4,many,TGTGCCAGCAGTCCTAGGGAGGTCACTGAAGCTTTCTTT,CASSPREVTEAFF
TRBJ2-7,16,TRBD1,TRBV27,many,TGTGCCAGCAGTTCCTCAACCTACAGGGGCGTCAGCGAGCAGTACTTC,CASSSSTYRGVSEQYF
TRBJ2-5,13,.,TRBV6-1,many,TGTGCCAGCAGTGGATTCAATCAAGAGACCCAGTACTTC,CASSGFNQETQYF
TRBJ1-1,13,.,TRBV19,many,TGTGCCAGTAGTATCCAGGTAGAAACTGAAGCTTTCTTT,CASSIQVETEAFF
TRBJ2-7,16,TRBD2,TRBV7-3,many,TGTGCCAGCAGCTTAAGGGCTGGCGGGAGCCTCGACGAGCAGTACTTC,CASSLRAGGSLDEQYF
TRBJ1-1,14,.,TRBV20-1,.,TGCAGTGCTCAAAGGGGGGCAGGGAACACTGAAGCTTTCTTT,CSAQRGAGNTEAFF
TRBJ1-1,16,.,TRBV19,few,TGTGCCAGTGCTCATCTGGACCGAATAATGAACACTGAAGCTTTCTTT,CASAHLDRIMNTEAFF
TRBJ1-1,14,.,TRBV7-8,many,TGTGCCAGCAGCTTCGGACAACGGAGCACTGAAGCTTTCTTT,CASSFGQRSTEAFF
TRBJ1-1,17,.,TRBV7-8,few,TGTGCCAGCAGCTTAGGGGGGACCCCAAGGGGAAACACTGAAGCTTTCTTT,CASSLGGTPRGNTEAFF
TRBJ1-5,15,.,TRBV6-1,many,TGTGCCAGCAGTGTGGGATTTCATAGCAATCAGCCCCAGCATTTT,CASSVGFHSNQPQHF
TRBJ2-5,15,.,TRBV6-2/TRBV6-3,many,TGTGCCAGCAGTTATCAATACGCTAGCGAAGAGACCCAGTACTTC,CASSYQYASEETQYF
TRBJ1-2,13,.,TRBV30,many,TGTGCCTGGAGTAGGGCTGTAGACTATGGCTACACCTTC,CAWSRAVDYGYTF
TRBJ2-5,16,TRBD2,TRBV4-3,.,TGCGCCAGCAGCCAACTAGCGGGGGCTTACCAAGAGACCCAGTACTTC,CASSQLAGAYQETQYF
TRBJ1-1,13,TRBD1,TRBV2,many,TGTGCCAGCGGGGGACAGGGGAACACTGAAGCTTTCTTT,CASGGQGNTEAFF
TRBJ1-1,14,.,TRBV10-3,.,TGTGCCATCAGTGAGATGGAGCGGCACACTGAAGCTTTCTTT,CAISEMERHTEAFF
TRBJ2-7,14,.,TRBV6-1,many,TGTGCCAGCACCAAGGGGGGCAGACCCTACGAGCAGTACTTC,CASTKGGRPYEQYF
TRBJ1-1,13,TRBD1,TRBV7-2,few,TGTGCCAGCAGCTGGACTACAGGGGGAGAAGCTTTCTTT,CASSWTTGGEAFF
TRBJ2-7,13,TRBD2,TRBV20-1,.,TGCAGTGCTCTGGCTAGCGGGAGGTACGAGCAGTACTTC,CSALASGRYEQYF
TRBJ2-2,15,TRBD1,TRBV5-1,many,TGCGCCAGCAGCTTGGGGACAGGGAGGACCGGGGAGCTGTTTTTT,CASSLGTGRTGELFF
TRBJ1-1,16,.,TRBV11-2,.,TGTGCCAGCAGCCTCCTGGGGGGGCTATTGAACACTGAAGCTTTCTTT,CASSLLGGLLNTEAFF
TRBJ2-7,14,.,TRBV7-2,.,TGTGCCAGCAGCTTACTGGGGTCCGTACCCGAGCAGTACTTC,CASSLLGSVPEQYF
TRBJ2-7,13,.,TRBV10-3,.,TGTGCCATCAGTGAAGGGTCGGGGAAGGAGCAGTACTTC,CAISEGSGKEQYF
TRBJ1-3,13,.,TRBV7-8,many,TGTGCCAGCAGCTTAGCGCATGGAAACACCATATATTTT,CASSLAHGNTIYF
TRBJ2-5,14,.,TRBV6-1,once,TGTGCCAGCAGTGAATGGACGGGGGTAGAGACCCAGTACTTC,CASSEWTGVETQYF